One T cell receptor (beta chain) is described in this entry. The data were obtained in a study of T cell responses to AZD1222 COVID-19 vaccine. Only in-frame clones appear in the TCRdb table, and some are missing; sequencing was by immunoSEQ multiplex PCR. The table has some 180,000 clones, 75% to 90% seen once. Germline-derived CDR1 and CDR2 are KGHSH and LQKENI. The length of the CDR3 is 15 residues. V was shortened by 2 bases and J by 3 bases, with 11 bases between the two germline ends. The rearrangement joins TRBV18 to TRBJ2-1; D unclear. This receptor was taken from an adult in good health. Sequences were derived from peripheral blood, sampled on day 0 of AZD1222 vaccination. The CDR3 coding sequence is TGTGCCAGCTCACCAGCCTCGCGGAACTACAATGAGCAGTTCTTC. This codes for CASSPASRNYNEQFF.